The 18 T cell receptor beta chains presented below share a single source sample, sequenced in a study of T cell responses to AZD1222 COVID-19 vaccine. Some clones are missing from TCRdb's copy, which holds only in-frame ones; the method was immunoSEQ multiplex PCR. Of 100,000 to 150,000 clones listed, roughly 84% are singletons. The sample was peripheral blood, taken 28 days after the second AZD1222 dose. These receptors were collected from an adult who received the AZD1222 COVID-19 vaccine.

This clone showed up many times. V gene TRBV4-1 combines with J gene TRBJ2-1; TRBD2 might be the D (5 bases). V lost 3 bases to trimming and J lost 5 bases, with 17 bases between them. Germline CDR1 is MGHRA and CDR2 is YSYEKL. This CDR3 contains 16 residues. CDR3 nucleotide sequence: TGCGCCAGCAGCCAGGCCCCGGGATTCGAAAACAATGAGCAGTTCTTC. This encodes CASSQAPGFENNEQFF.

This clone was seen once. The rearrangement joins TRBV10-3 to TRBJ1-1, with 9 bases lining up with TRBD1. The CDR3 covers 12 residues. The germline CDR1 and CDR2 sequences are ENHRY and SYGVKD. V trimming: 3 bases; J trimming: 13 bases; junction bases outside the gene matches: 6. The CDR3 reads CAISDRDRASFF. CDR3 bases: TGTGCCATCAGTGACCGGGACAGGGCTAGTTTCTTT.

J is TRBJ1-5 and V is TRBV18; 10 bases line up with TRBD1. J lost 4 bases, V lost 5 bases, and 2 bases had no gene match. The CDR3 extends over 14 amino acids. The germline gives CDR1 KGHSH, CDR2 LQKENI. The CDR3 sequence: CASSKGQGNQPQHF. The CDR3 DNA reads TGTGCCAGCTCAAAGGGACAGGGGAATCAGCCCCAGCATTTT.

This rearrangement joins TRBV7-2 to TRBJ1-5, with 7 bases that match TRBD1. CDR1 SGHTA and CDR2 FQGNSA come from the germline V gene. The length of the CDR3 is 15 residues. J was trimmed by 9 bases and V by 5 bases; bases with no gene match: 13. CDR3 residues: CASSIGTALQGPQHF. The CDR3, as DNA: TGTGCCAGCAGCATCGGGACAGCCCTACAAGGGCCCCAGCATTTT.

V gene TRBV2 combines with J gene TRBJ1-5; 7 bases line up with TRBD1. Germline values: CDR1 SNHLY, CDR2 FYNNEI. The trim removed 6 bases at V and 6 bases at J, leaving 14 bases unmatched. The CDR3 spans 16 residues. CDR3 nucleotide sequence: TGTGCCAGCAGATCGGGGCCGGACAGGTCAATTCAGCCCCAGCATTTT. Protein product: CASRSGPDRSIQPQHF.

DNA for the CDR3: TGTGCCAGCAGTCTAAAACAGGGCTTCGGGTATGGCTACACCTTC. Translated: CASSLKQGFGYGYTF. The chain uses TRBV28 and TRBJ1-2, with D perhaps TRBD1 (6 bases). This CDR3 contains 15 residues. V was shortened by 5 bases and J by 5 bases, with 18 bases between the two germline ends. Germline CDR1 is MDHEN and CDR2 is SYDVKM.

This chain links TRBV2 with TRBJ1-5, with D possibly TRBD1 on 5 matching bases. CDR1 and CDR2 from the germline V gene are SNHLY and FYNNEI. The CDR3 has 15 residues. The V gene lost 6 bases and the J gene lost 1 base, with 13 bases spanning the gap. CDR3: CASRGDSGSNQPQHF. In DNA form, the CDR3 reads TGTGCCAGCAGGGGGGACTCGGGGAGCAATCAGCCCCAGCATTTT.

The rearrangement uses TRBV4-2 and TRBJ1-5; D might be TRBD1 (6 bases). V was pared by 4 bases and J by 3 bases, with 16 bases between. The CDR3 totals 16 residues. Germline loops: CDR1 LGHNA, CDR2 YNFKEQ. The CDR3 region is CASSPGTKIDNQPQHF. For the CDR3, the DNA is TGTGCCAGCAGCCCCGGGACAAAGATTGACAATCAGCCCCAGCATTTT.

The rearrangement joins TRBV19 to TRBJ1-1; 9 nucleotides align to TRBD1. The V segment lost 10 bases and the J segment 4 bases; nucleotides outside the gene matches: 13. The CDR3 is 15 amino acids. Per germline, CDR1 LNHDA and CDR2 SQIVND (reference sequence). Here the CDR3 DNA reads TGTGCCACCAAGGACAGGGGAAGGGGTATCACTGAAGCTTTCTTT. As protein: CATKDRGRGITEAFF.

This chain connects TRBV19 to TRBJ1-2, with 11 nucleotides matching TRBD1. Germline CDR1 and CDR2: LNHDA and SQIVND (reference sequence). J was trimmed by 5 bases and V by 7 bases; bases with no gene match: 9. The CDR3 is 15 amino acids. This CDR3 is CASKSPGQGVYGYTF. The CDR3 bases are TGTGCCAGTAAGTCCCCGGGACAGGGGGTATATGGCTACACCTTC.

The chain joins TRBV5-1 to TRBJ1-1; 8 bases are shared with TRBD1. CDR3 length equals 14 residues. Germline V gives CDR1 SGHRS, CDR2 YFSETQ. The V gene end was trimmed by 3 bases and the J gene end by 5 bases; junction bases not matched to a gene: 6. CDR3 region: CASSYGQGRTEAFF. The DNA of the CDR3 is TGCGCCAGCAGCTATGGACAGGGCCGGACTGAAGCTTTCTTT.

The chain has TRBV13 and TRBJ1-5, with D possibly being TRBD1 (5 bases). The CDR3 has 16 amino acids. Germline-derived CDR1 and CDR2 are PRHDT and FYEKMQ (reference sequence). V lost 2 bases, J lost 3 bases, and 14 bases lay in between. The CDR3 sequence is CASSLRGTAANQPQHF. The CDR3 coding sequence is TGTGCCAGCAGCTTAAGAGGGACGGCCGCCAATCAGCCCCAGCATTTT.

The CDR3 DNA reads TGTGCCAGCAGGCGTCGGACTAACCTCCAAGAGACCCAGTACTTC. Translated: CASRRRTNLQETQYF. The rearrangement links TRBV6-5 to TRBJ2-5; D might be TRBD2 (6 bases). CDR1 is MNHEY, CDR2 SVGAGI, per germline. Deletions cut 6 bases from V and 1 base from J, with 15 bases between. The CDR3 contains 15 residues.

The V gene is TRBV2, the J gene TRBJ2-1; D is perhaps TRBD1 (5 bases). V was pared by 5 bases and J by 4 bases, with 12 bases between. Germline CDR1 is SNHLY and CDR2 is FYNNEI. CDR3 length: 14 amino acids. The chain's CDR3 is CASSRIQGYNEQFF. The CDR3 coding sequence is TGTGCCAGCAGTCGAATCCAGGGTTACAATGAGCAGTTCTTC.

This CDR3 reads CASSPKAGQREKLFF. CDR3 DNA sequence: TGTGCCAGTAGCCCTAAGGCAGGACAGAGAGAAAAACTGTTTTTT. The J gene is TRBJ1-4, the V gene TRBV19, with D tentatively TRBD1 (6 bases). V lost 6 bases and J 8 bases, leaving 19 bases between the germline ends. The CDR3 spans 15 residues. From germline, CDR1 is LNHDA and CDR2 SQIVND (reference sequence).

The rearrangement uses TRBV5-1 and TRBJ1-6; perhaps TRBD1 as D (6 bases). The CDR3 is 14 residues long. V was cut by 5 bases and J by 5 bases, with 11 bases left in between. CDR1 and CDR2 from the germline V gene are SGHRS and YFSETQ. The CDR3 spells CASSRQADNSPLHF. The CDR3 nucleotides read TGCGCCAGCAGTAGACAGGCAGATAATTCACCCCTCCACTTT.

This chain links TRBV6-5 with TRBJ2-5; either TRBD1 or TRBD2 may supply D (5 bases each). Trimming took 7 bases from V and 5 from J, leaving 14 bases between them. Germline CDR1 is MNHEY and CDR2 is SVGAGI. The CDR3 runs to 13 residues. The DNA of the CDR3 is TGTGCCAGCATCAGGGTCGGCGGGGAGACCCAGTACTTC. This encodes CASIRVGGETQYF.

The rearrangement links TRBV5-1 to TRBJ1-4, with 8 positions matching TRBD1. The length of the CDR3 is 13 residues. The J segment lost 6 bases and the V segment lost 4 bases, leaving 2 bases of the junction unmatched. Germline lookup yields CDR1 SGHRS and CDR2 YFSETQ. The CDR3 sequence: CASSPGQDEKLFF. CDR3 in DNA: TGCGCCAGCAGCCCGGGACAGGATGAAAAACTGTTTTTT.